Presented here are 30 T cell receptor beta chains from one specimen sequenced in a study of blood T cells in healthy people across ages. A second roughly 7 to 11 cycle PCR used barcoded and J-beta primers. TCRdb re-called the 5' RACE reads through MiXCR, storing one row per CDR3 protein. The table has over a million distinct CDR3 sequences, about 25% seen once. The sample was also linked to a second study, of T cells of mothers and their children.

The sample was blood. The receptor set was obtained from a girl aged 2 to 9 in good health.

The V gene is TRBV5-6, the J gene TRBJ2-3, with 10 bases aligning to TRBD2. V shed 3 bases and J 6 bases; nucleotides not matched to a gene: 19. Germline V lookup: CDR1 SGHDT, CDR2 YYEEEE. The CDR3 has 19 amino acids. The CDR3, as DNA: TGTGCCAGCAGCTACATATGGCGGACTAGCGGACCTCCGCGGGATACGCAGTATTTT. Translating gives CASSYIWRTSGPPRDTQYF.

This clonotype has just one count. This rearrangement joins TRBV4-1 to TRBJ2-2, with unresolved D. CDR1 MGHRA and CDR2 YSYEKL come from the germline V gene. With 4 bases removed from V and 6 bases from J, the gap between germline ends came to 18 bases. The CDR3 covers 16 residues. The CDR3 DNA sequence: TGCGCCAGCAGCCCCCCCGCGGTATCAGTCGCCGGGGAGCTGTTTTTT. Its translation is CASSPPAVSVAGELFF.

The chain combines TRBV7-6 with TRBJ1-4; D possibly corresponds to TRBD1 (5 bases). CDR1 and CDR2 from the germline V gene are SGHVS and FNYEAQ. V was pared by 4 bases and J by 3 bases, with 12 bases between. This CDR3 region has 15 residues. CDR3 protein: CASSSDIAANEKLFF. The CDR3 DNA is TGTGCCAGCAGCTCGGACATCGCTGCTAATGAAAAACTGTTTTTT.

This clonotype has ten or more counts. This chain uses TRBV10-3 with TRBJ2-5, with a weak D call TRBD2 (6 bases). The CDR3 is made up of 14 amino acids. Trimming took 8 bases from V and 5 from J, leaving 18 bases between them. The germline V gene encodes CDR1 ENHRY and CDR2 SYGVKD. The CDR3 is CAIGPGRIAETQYF. The CDR3 DNA is TGTGCCATCGGTCCAGGGAGGATTGCGGAGACCCAGTACTTC.

This clonotype was observed a few times. The rearrangement links TRBV2 to TRBJ2-1, with 9 bases fitting TRBD2. CDR3 size: 15 residues. V shed 4 bases and J 8 bases; nucleotides not matched to a gene: 9. CDR1 is SNHLY, CDR2 FYNNEI, per germline. The CDR3 nucleotides are TGTGCCAGCAGTGGTATAGAGCGGGAGGTGGATGAGCAGTTCTTC. This gives the protein CASSGIEREVDEQFF.

The rearrangement links TRBV7-3 to TRBJ2-5; the match to TRBD2 covers 8 bases. With V trimmed by 5 bases and J by 5 bases, 7 bases remained unmatched. CDR1 and CDR2 (germline): SGHTA, FQGTGA. CDR3 length: 14 residues. The CDR3 sequence: CASSPSGSMETQYF. CDR3 bases: TGTGCCAGCAGCCCGAGCGGGAGTATGGAGACCCAGTACTTC. The whole variable domain, filled in from reference TRBV7-3 and TRBJ2-5, reads GAGVSQTPSNKVTEKGKYVELRCDPISGHTALYWYRQSLGQGPEFLIYFQGTGAADDSGLPNDRFFAVRPEGSVSTLKIQRTERGDSAVYLCASSPSGSMETQYFGPGTRLLVL.

There are a few counts of this clonotype. A read error may produce the germline difference seen at one junction end. The V call is TRBV15, the J call TRBJ1-1, with unresolved D. Looked up from germline, CDR1 is LNHNV and CDR2 is YYDKDF (reference sequence). The CDR3 runs to 12 residues. CDR3 nucleotide sequence: TGTGCCACCAGCACCGGGCGTTATGAAGCCTTCTTT. Translated: CATSTGRYEAFF.

The CDR3 bases are TGTGCCAGCTCACCCAGCAGGGTTAACTATGGCTACACCTTC. This translates into CASSPSRVNYGYTF. This rearrangement joins TRBV18 to TRBJ1-2, with TRBD1 as a possible D gene (5 bases). CDR3 size: 14 residues. Per the germline V gene, CDR1 is KGHSH and CDR2 is LQKENI. V lost 3 bases, J lost 1 base, and 9 bases lay in between.

The chain couples TRBV20-1 to TRBJ1-2; D ambiguous. The CDR3 is made up of 13 amino acids. The germline CDR1 and CDR2 sequences are DFQATT and SNEGSKA (reference sequence). Trimming took 2 bases from V and 7 from J, leaving 14 bases between them. Here the CDR3 DNA reads TGCAGTGCTAGAACCGCGGAACGTAGTGGCTACACCTTC. It translates to CSARTAERSGYTF.

The V and J genes are TRBV9 and TRBJ2-3, with 7 bases that match TRBD1. The junction had 8 bases not matched to a gene; V was cut back by 5 bases and J by 2 bases. CDR1 and CDR2 (germline): SGDLS, YYNGEE. The CDR3 has 15 residues. The CDR3, as DNA: TGTGCCAGCAGTTATGGACAGGAAGACACAGATACGCAGTATTTT. The encoded protein is CASSYGQEDTDTQYF.

The J gene is TRBJ2-3, the V gene TRBV7-6; no clear D gene. Per germline, CDR1 SGHVS and CDR2 FNYEAQ. The CDR3 runs to 14 residues. Trimming removed 6 bases at V and 6 bases at J, with 16 bases between. CDR3 protein: CASRVKPSTDTQYF. CDR3 coding DNA: TGTGCCAGCAGAGTCAAACCCTCGACCGATACGCAGTATTTT.

The chain carries TRBV18 and TRBJ2-7; the D gene is possibly TRBD2 (6 bases). The CDR3 is 13 amino acids. Germline V gene lookup returns CDR1 KGHSH and CDR2 LQKENI. Between the trimmed V and J ends, which lost 6 bases and 6 bases, there was a span of 15 bases. The CDR3 here is CASSIPSSAEQYF. The DNA of the CDR3 is TGTGCCAGCTCCATCCCCTCTAGCGCCGAGCAGTACTTC.

The gene calls are TRBV29-1 and TRBJ1-1, with TRBD1 as a possible D gene (6 bases). Trimming shortened V by 5 bases and J by 4 bases, and 14 bases separated the two germline ends. The CDR3 totals 13 residues. Germline CDR1 and CDR2: SQVTM and ANQGSEA. The CDR3 nucleotides read TGCAGCGTTAGGGGACATCCGAGCACTGAAGCTTTCTTT. Translated, it gives CSVRGHPSTEAFF. Variable domain in full (rest from reference TRBV29-1 and TRBJ1-1): SAVISQKPSRDICQRGTSLTIQCQVDSQVTMMFWYRQQPGQSLTLIATANQGSEATYESGFVIDKFPISRPNLTFSTLTVSNMSPEDSSIYLCSVRGHPSTEAFFGQGTRLTVV.

The V call is TRBV5-1, the J call TRBJ1-2; no reliable D call. The CDR3 is made up of 15 amino acids. V lost 1 base to trimming and J lost 1 base, with 11 bases between them. Germline V gives CDR1 SGHRS, CDR2 YFSETQ. The CDR3 DNA sequence: TGCGCCAGCAGCTTGATAACGGGAATTAACTATGGCTACACCTTC. Protein sequence: CASSLITGINYGYTF.

This CDR3 is CSGAGGADTQYF. CDR3 DNA: TGCAGCGGTGCAGGGGGCGCAGATACGCAGTATTTT. This chain connects TRBV29-1 to TRBJ2-3, with TRBD1 matching over 8 bases. The CDR3 is 12 amino acids. The trim removed 7 bases at V and 4 bases at J, leaving 4 bases unmatched. Germline CDR1 reads SQVTM; CDR2 reads ANQGSEA.

The genes are TRBV29-1 and TRBJ2-5; 10 positions agree with TRBD1. The CDR3 sequence is 14 residues long. V lost 0 bases to trimming and J lost 5 bases; unmatched junction nucleotides: 3. Germline V lookup: CDR1 SQVTM, CDR2 ANQGSEA. CDR3 residues: CSVEERDRGETQYF. CDR3 DNA sequence: TGCAGCGTTGAAGAAAGGGACAGGGGCGAGACCCAGTACTTC.

This sequence joins TRBV2 and TRBJ2-3; 8 positions match TRBD2. The V segment lost 1 base and the J segment 0 bases; nucleotides outside the gene matches: 0. The CDR3 is 15 residues long. Germline-derived CDR1 and CDR2 are SNHLY and FYNNEI. CDR3 loop: CASSEERGSTDTQYF. CDR3 nucleotides: TGTGCCAGCAGTGAAGAGCGGGGGAGCACAGATACGCAGTATTTT.

Note on this clonotype: At one end, the junction sequence differs from germline, possibly due to a read error. V and J are TRBV4-1 and TRBJ2-5; D remains unclear. The CDR3 has 16 residues. Germline-derived CDR1 and CDR2 are MGHRA and YSYEKL. The CDR3 is CASSQEVSDFQETQHF. The CDR3 bases are TGCGCCAGCAGCCAAGAAGTTAGTGACTTCCAAGAGACCCAGCACTTC.

The rearrangement links TRBV4-2 to TRBJ1-1, with a possible D match to TRBD1 (5 bases). V lost 0 bases, J lost 13 bases, and 15 bases lay in between. Germline-derived CDR1 and CDR2 are LGHNA and YNFKEQ. The CDR3 has 13 residues. CDR3 coding DNA: TGTGCCAGCAGCCAAGATATGGCAGGGAAGGTTTTCTTT. Residues: CASSQDMAGKVFF.

This clonotype was observed a few times. V and J are TRBV4-2 and TRBJ1-5; 7 bases map to TRBD1. CDR1 is LGHNA, CDR2 YNFKEQ, per germline. V lost 0 bases, J lost 4 bases, and 9 bases stayed unmatched. This CDR3 is built from 17 residues. Written as DNA, the CDR3 is TGTGCCAGCAGCCAAGATGGCAGGGGGATCGAAAATCAGCCCCAGCATTTT. As protein: CASSQDGRGIENQPQHF.

The chain has TRBV5-1 and TRBJ2-5; possibly TRBD2 for D (5 bases). The J call is uncertain, as TRBJ2-1 better fits the DNA end. Germline V gives CDR1 SGHRS, CDR2 YFSETQ. The CDR3 is 14 residues long. The chain's CDR3 is CASNQSEGYNEQFF. The CDR3 nucleotides read TGCGCCAGCAACCAGAGTGAGGGCTACAATGAGCAGTTCTTC.

The chain uses TRBV5-1 and TRBJ2-3, with 7 bases that match TRBD2. In germline, CDR1 is SGHRS, CDR2 YFSETQ. V was pared by 3 bases and J by 4 bases, with 5 bases of the junction left unmatched. The CDR3 totals 14 residues. CDR3 sequence: CASSYERGADTQYF. As DNA, the CDR3 is TGCGCCAGCAGCTACGAGCGGGGCGCAGATACGCAGTATTTT.

J is TRBJ2-7 and V is TRBV29-1, with 8 bases that match TRBD1. This CDR3 spans 13 amino acids. The V and J ends lost 5 bases and 3 bases, in that order; junction bases with no gene match: 6. The germline CDR1 and CDR2 sequences are SQVTM and ANQGSEA. The CDR3 nucleotides read TGCAGCGTTAAGACAGGGGACAGCTACGAGCAGTACTTC. It specifies CSVKTGDSYEQYF.

This clonotype was seen a handful of times. This sequence joins TRBV12-3 or TRBV12-4 and TRBJ1-2; TRBD1 is a possible D gene (5 bases). The V end was cut by 1 base, the J end by 8 bases, with 17 bases between. The CDR3 has 15 amino acids. CDR3 sequence (DNA): TGTGCCAGCAGTTTAGATCCGCGGGGGTCGGTCGGCTACACCTTC. Amino acids: CASSLDPRGSVGYTF.

This clonotype was picked up a small number of times. The gene calls are TRBV2 and TRBJ2-3; D gene uncertain. Germline V gene data show CDR1 as SNHLY and CDR2 as FYNNEI. The CDR3 extends over 15 amino acids. Trimming took 2 bases from V and 2 from J, leaving 11 bases between them. The CDR3 is CASSEFGLTTDTQYF. CDR3 nucleotides: TGTGCCAGCAGTGAATTTGGCCTTACCACAGATACGCAGTATTTT.

Only a few counts were recorded for this clonotype. CDR3 in amino acids: CASSVGGGIQETQYF. The CDR3, as DNA: TGTGCCAGCAGCGTAGGGGGGGGGATCCAAGAGACCCAGTACTTC. The rearrangement links TRBV7-8 to TRBJ2-5, with D possibly being TRBD2 (7 bases). The CDR3 is 15 residues long. Trimming stripped 5 bases from V and 1 base from J, with 14 bases between. Germline V gene data show CDR1 as SGHVS and CDR2 as FQNEAQ.

The rearrangement uses TRBV5-1 and TRBJ2-2; 9 bases match TRBD2. Germline-derived CDR1 and CDR2 are SGHRS and YFSETQ. Trimming took 1 base from V and 6 from J; bases not matched to a gene: 7. The length of the CDR3 is 16 residues. CDR3 sequence reads: CASSLTGTSFSGELFF. CDR3 nucleotides: TGCGCCAGCAGCTTGACCGGGACTAGCTTTTCCGGGGAGCTGTTTTTT.

This clonotype came up a few times. This rearrangement joins TRBV27 to TRBJ1-3, with D unresolved. CDR1 is MNHEY and CDR2 is SMNVEV in the germline V gene (reference sequence). The CDR3 totals 15 residues. Trimming left V 10 bases short and J 0 bases short, with 16 bases between. CDR3 loop: CATSPIPFSGNTIYF. In DNA form, the CDR3 reads TGTGCCACCTCGCCGATACCGTTCTCTGGAAACACCATATATTTT.

As regards this clonotype: At one of its ends the junction is not consistent with the germline gene, which may arise from a read error. The gene calls are TRBV29-1 and TRBJ2-3, with a weak D call TRBD1 (5 bases). This CDR3 is built from 14 residues. Germline values: CDR1 SQVTM, CDR2 ANQGSEA. CDR3 in amino acids: CSVLGAESTDTQYF. DNA of the CDR3: TGCAGCGTTTTAGGGGCGGAGAGCACGGATACGCAGTATTTT.

The chain links TRBV27 to TRBJ1-5; no clear D gene. The CDR3 runs 14 residues. Germline loops: CDR1 MNHEY, CDR2 SMNVEV (reference sequence). The V and J ends lost 2 bases and 0 bases respectively, with 5 bases between them. CDR3 coding DNA: TGTGCCAGCAGTTTAACGTATAGCAATCAGCCCCAGCATTTT. Protein: CASSLTYSNQPQHF.